The 23 T cell receptor beta chains in this list originate from one sample, sequenced in a study of CD8+ T cells in alopecia areata. As the sequencing template, cDNA was produced by extracting RNA and reverse transcribing it. Profiled with immunoSEQ multiplex PCR; TCRdb holds only in-frame clones, not every one. The sample lists hundreds of thousands of clones, 66% occurring once. Treatment: oral pan-JAK inhibitor, 5-10 mg twice daily. Here the sequenced sample was CD4+ T cells sorted from blood, taken around week 44, from a patient treated with tofacitinib. These receptors were collected from a human donor with alopecia areata.

This chain connects TRBV5-6 to TRBJ2-2; 7 positions match TRBD2. The V gene's germline CDR1 is SGHDT and CDR2 YYEEEE. CDR3 length: 14 residues. Germline trimming cut 5 bases from V and 0 bases from J; bases unmatched to any gene: 1. Written as DNA, the CDR3 is TGTGCCAGCAGGGCGGGAGCGAACACCGGGGAGCTGTTTTTT. Its protein is CASRAGANTGELFF.

The sample holds a few counts of this clone. The V call is TRBV29-1, the J call TRBJ1-1; D perhaps matches TRBD1 (6 bases). Germline CDR1 SQVTM, CDR2 ANQGSEA. The CDR3 is 13 residues long. V shed 7 bases and J shed 1 base, with 13 bases lying between them. DNA of the CDR3: TGCAGCGGATCAAGGGGGGCGAACACTGAAGCTTTCTTT. Its protein product is CSGSRGANTEAFF.

This clone was seen a few times. The J gene is TRBJ2-7, the V gene TRBV29-1; the match to TRBD1 covers 7 bases. The CDR3 has 15 amino acids. CDR1 and CDR2 from the germline V gene are SQVTM and ANQGSEA. V dropped 1 base and J dropped 0; count of bases not matched to a gene: 6. CDR3: CSVEGTGDSSYEQYF. The DNA for the CDR3 is TGCAGCGTTGAAGGAACAGGGGATTCCTCCTACGAGCAGTACTTC.

V usage is TRBV30 and J usage is TRBJ1-1; no reliable D call. V was pared by 2 bases and J by 1 base, with 14 bases between. The CDR3 totals 15 residues. Looked up from germline, CDR1 is GTSNPN and CDR2 is SVGIG (reference sequence). CDR3 nucleotide sequence: TGTGCCTGGAGTCCCCGGTCGCCAGGGAACACTGAAGCTTTCTTT. The encoded protein is CAWSPRSPGNTEAFF.

The chain uses TRBV29-1 and TRBJ2-7; 10 nucleotides line up with TRBD1. Germline V CDR1 and CDR2: SQVTM, ANQGSEA. V shed 7 bases and J 4 bases; nucleotides not matched to a gene: 22. The CDR3 has 18 residues. DNA of the CDR3: TGCAGCGCTGGTACAACGGGACAGGGGTTGGGCTTAGAGTACGAGCAGTACTTC. Translation gives CSAGTTGQGLGLEYEQYF.

The V gene is TRBV4-1, the J gene TRBJ2-3; a possible D gene is TRBD2 (6 bases). The V and J ends lost 0 bases and 6 bases respectively, with 19 bases between them. Germline V gene lookup returns CDR1 MGHRA and CDR2 YSYEKL. The CDR3 spans 17 residues. CDR3 DNA: TGCGCCAGCAGCCAAGATGGTAGCGAGGCGGGGAGGGATACGCAGTATTTT. Amino acid sequence: CASSQDGSEAGRDTQYF.

The rearrangement joins TRBV15 to TRBJ2-6, with unresolved D. The germline CDR1 and CDR2 sequences are LNHNV and YYDKDF (reference sequence). There are 16 residues in the CDR3. V lost 1 base to trimming and J lost 1 base, with 8 bases between them. The CDR3 DNA sequence: TGTGCCACCAGCAGAGCCATTGCATCTGGGGCCAACGTCCTGACTTTC. Its protein is CATSRAIASGANVLTF.

V gene TRBV7-9 combines with J gene TRBJ2-7; 8 bases map to TRBD1. CDR1 is SEHNR and CDR2 is FQNEAQ in the germline V gene (reference sequence). The V and J ends lost 6 bases and 4 bases, in that order; junction bases with no gene match: 11. The CDR3 has 15 amino acids. CDR3 amino acids: CASSPRTGNFYEQYF. CDR3 DNA: TGTGCCAGCAGTCCCAGGACAGGGAACTTTTACGAGCAGTACTTC. The full variable domain, in which reference TRBV7-9 and TRBJ2-7 provide the parts outside the CDR3, is DTGVSQNPRHKITKRGQNVTFRCDPISEHNRLYWYRQTLGQGPEFLTYFQNEAQLEKSRLLSDRFSAERPKGSFSTLEIQRTEQGDSAMYLCASSPRTGNFYEQYFGPGTRLTVT.

The CDR3 reads CASSESSGNTIYF. The DNA for the CDR3 is TGTGCCAGCAGTGAAAGCTCTGGAAACACCATATATTTT. The rearrangement links TRBV2 to TRBJ1-3, with D uncertain. The V gene lost 2 bases and the J gene lost 0 bases, with 2 bases spanning the gap. This CDR3 is 13 amino acids long. CDR1 is SNHLY and CDR2 is FYNNEI in the germline V gene.

J is TRBJ1-2 and V is TRBV29-1; 10 bases align to TRBD1. Germline V gene lookup returns CDR1 SQVTM and CDR2 ANQGSEA. The CDR3 covers 15 residues. Trimming cost V 6 bases and J 3 bases; bases outside gene matches: 10. Here the CDR3 DNA reads TGCAGCGTCCCGGGACAGGGGAGTGGGTACTATGGCTACACCTTC. It specifies CSVPGQGSGYYGYTF.

The chain combines TRBV19 with TRBJ2-5; 9 nucleotides agree with TRBD2. V was pared by 6 bases and J by 4 bases, with 9 bases of the junction left unmatched. This CDR3 is built from 15 residues. Looked up from germline, CDR1 is LNHDA and CDR2 is SQIVND (reference sequence). CDR3 region: CASSESGGPRETQYF. Here the CDR3 DNA reads TGTGCCAGTAGCGAAAGCGGGGGGCCGCGAGAGACCCAGTACTTC.

The CDR3 spells CASSLEHGFGEQYF. The CDR3 DNA is TGCGCCAGCAGCTTGGAACACGGGTTTGGGGAGCAGTACTTC. The J gene is TRBJ2-7, the V gene TRBV5-1; no firm D call. The germline V gene has CDR1 SGHRS and CDR2 YFSETQ. The CDR3 sequence is 14 residues long. Deletions cut 0 bases from V and 7 bases from J, with 14 bases between.

The chain links TRBV28 to TRBJ2-5, with a weak D call TRBD2 (5 bases). The V and J ends lost 2 bases and 1 base respectively, with 8 bases between them. From germline, CDR1 is MDHEN and CDR2 SYDVKM. The CDR3 is 14 residues long. The CDR3 loop is CASSLRRGQETQYF. CDR3 sequence (DNA): TGTGCCAGCAGTTTAAGACGGGGCCAAGAGACCCAGTACTTC. The full variable domain, completed using reference TRBV28 and TRBJ2-5, is DVKVTQSSRYLVKRTGEKVFLECVQDMDHENMFWYRQDPGLGLRLIYFSYDVKMKEKGDIPEGYSVSREKKERFSLILESASTNQTSMYLCASSLRRGQETQYFGPGTRLLVL.

The V call is TRBV30, the J call TRBJ1-2; 8 bases are shared with TRBD1. The germline V gene encodes CDR1 GTSNPN and CDR2 SVGIG (reference sequence). V trimming: 4 bases; J trimming: 6 bases; junction bases outside the gene matches: 1. This CDR3 comprises 11 residues. The CDR3 loop reads CAWKQGDGYTF. CDR3 nucleotides: TGTGCCTGGAAACAGGGGGATGGCTACACCTTC.

The chain is built from TRBV29-1 and TRBJ2-7, with a weak D call TRBD2 (5 bases). Germline CDR1 is SQVTM and CDR2 is ANQGSEA. CDR3 size: 13 residues. The V end was cut by 4 bases, the J end by 2 bases, with 12 bases between. The CDR3 region is CSVVSSKPYEQYF. CDR3 DNA: TGCAGCGTTGTGTCTAGCAAGCCCTACGAGCAGTACTTC.

The rearrangement uses TRBV29-1 and TRBJ1-1, with 7 bases that match TRBD1. Germline CDR1 and CDR2: SQVTM and ANQGSEA. This CDR3 region has 14 residues. V was pared by 7 bases and J by 3 bases, with 11 bases of the junction left unmatched. CDR3 in amino acids: CSGSRGVADTEAFF. The DNA for the CDR3 is TGCAGCGGTTCCAGGGGGGTGGCGGACACTGAAGCTTTCTTT.

The chain uses TRBV5-1 and TRBJ2-1, with 9 bases matching TRBD1. The V and J ends lost 7 bases and 9 bases, in that order; junction bases with no gene match: 11. The CDR3 consists of 14 residues. CDR1 is SGHRS, CDR2 YFSETQ, per germline. CDR3 DNA sequence: TGCGCCAGCCAGCAGTGGGACAGGGCGGGTGAGCAGTTCTTC. Its protein product is CASQQWDRAGEQFF.

This sequence joins TRBV5-1 and TRBJ2-7; D might be TRBD1 or TRBD2, each matching 5 bases. The CDR3 extends over 14 amino acids. V lost 4 bases and J lost 7, with 18 bases in between. Per germline, CDR1 SGHRS and CDR2 YFSETQ. The CDR3 reads CASSPGTDVGEQYF. The CDR3, as DNA: TGCGCCAGCAGCCCCGGGACGGACGTGGGTGAGCAGTACTTC.

V is TRBV29-1 and J is TRBJ2-7, with D perhaps assigned TRBD1 or TRBD2 (5 bases each). The CDR3 loop spans 13 amino acids. V was cut by 4 bases and J by 0 bases, with 10 bases left in between. The germline V gene has CDR1 SQVTM and CDR2 ANQGSEA. The CDR3 reads CSVGGTNSYEQYF. The CDR3 DNA follows: TGCAGCGTTGGGGGGACCAACTCCTACGAGCAGTACTTC.

The rearrangement uses TRBV4-1 and TRBJ2-7; the match to TRBD1 covers 11 bases. In germline, CDR1 is MGHRA, CDR2 YSYEKL. The junction had 7 bases not matched to a gene; V was cut back by 1 base and J by 5 bases. This CDR3 is 16 amino acids long. The chain's CDR3 is CASSQGWGQGVNEQYF. CDR3 DNA: TGCGCCAGCAGCCAAGGGTGGGGACAGGGGGTCAACGAGCAGTACTTC.

The rearrangement links TRBV7-2 to TRBJ1-2; a possible D gene is TRBD1 (5 bases). Trimming took off 5 bases at V and 4 bases at J, with 17 bases between the two ends. Per germline, CDR1 SGHTA and CDR2 FQGNSA. The CDR3 totals 15 residues. The CDR3 here is CASSPTSQGSYGYTF. CDR3 sequence (DNA): TGTGCCAGCAGCCCAACTTCTCAGGGATCCTATGGCTACACCTTC. The variable domain in full, with the rest retrieved from reference TRBV7-2 and TRBJ1-2, is GAGVSQSPSNKVTEKGKDVELRCDPISGHTALYWYRQSLGQGLEFLIYFQGNSAPDKSGLPSDRFSAERTGGSVSTLTIQRTQQEDSAVYLCASSPTSQGSYGYTFGSGTRLTVV.

V is TRBV29-1 and J is TRBJ2-7, with no clear D. Germline V gene data show CDR1 as SQVTM and CDR2 as ANQGSEA. V was cut by 7 bases and J by 0 bases, with 16 bases left in between. This CDR3 is 14 amino acids long. Here the CDR3 reads CSEEYGLSSYEQYF. The DNA for the CDR3 is TGCAGCGAAGAATACGGGTTGAGCTCCTACGAGCAGTACTTC.

V and J are TRBV29-1 and TRBJ1-1; D unclear. This CDR3 comprises 15 residues. Trimming left V 7 bases short and J 0 bases short, with 18 bases between. Germline loops: CDR1 SQVTM, CDR2 ANQGSEA. Written as DNA, the CDR3 is TGCAGCGCCGCATATCGCGACACAGTGAACACTGAAGCTTTCTTT. Its translation is CSAAYRDTVNTEAFF.